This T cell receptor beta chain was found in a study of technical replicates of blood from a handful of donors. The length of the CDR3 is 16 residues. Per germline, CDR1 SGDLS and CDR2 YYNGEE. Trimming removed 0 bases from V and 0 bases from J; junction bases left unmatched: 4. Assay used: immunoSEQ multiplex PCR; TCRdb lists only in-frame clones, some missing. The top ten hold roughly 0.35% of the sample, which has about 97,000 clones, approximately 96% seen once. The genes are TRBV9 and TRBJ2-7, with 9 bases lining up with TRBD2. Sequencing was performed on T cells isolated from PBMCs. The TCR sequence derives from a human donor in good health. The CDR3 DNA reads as TGTGCCAGCAGCGTAGGACATAGCGGGAGCTCCTACGAGCAGTACTTC. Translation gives CASSVGHSGSSYEQYF.